The present T cell receptor (beta chain) was sequenced within a study of blood T cells in healthy people across ages. This CDR3 is built from 15 residues. The V gene's germline CDR1 is SGHDN and CDR2 FVKESK. V gave up 3 bases and J gave up 4 bases, with 13 bases separating them. A sample-barcoded 5' primer and a J-beta primer mix were used in a second PCR of about 7 to 11 cycles. MiXCR was run by TCRdb on the 5' RACE reads, yielding one entry per CDR3 protein. The sample shows approximately 1.5 million distinct CDR3 sequences, 42% of them seen only once. The table lists this clonotype with a few counts.

The chain recombines TRBV14 with TRBJ2-1; either TRBD1 or TRBD2 may supply D (5 bases each). This TCR was recovered from a woman aged 18-30 years in good health. The sequenced sample consisted of blood. The CDR3 DNA reads TGTGCCAGCAGCCAGACCGGGGCTACATACAATGAGCAGTTCTTC. It translates to CASSQTGATYNEQFF.